This T cell receptor beta chain was retrieved from a study of regulatory T cells in long-lasting Graves disease. Study results and caveats: The sample size was small, and this may have reduced accuracy.

To make TCR beta libraries, researchers used iRepertoire HTBI primers and Arm-PCR of CDR3 regions. Authors' analysis steps: Across the samples, identification revealed 50 to 80 TRBV and some 14 TRBJ segments. TCRdb redid the calling of the multiplex PCR reads with MiXCR, one entry per CDR3 protein. The V and J calls were not made by the authors but by TCRdb's processing. The data show 450,000 to 600,000 distinct CDR3 sequences, about 17% seen once. Trimming at V came to 4 bases and at J to 0 bases, leaving 4 bases not matched to a gene. This CDR3 has 15 amino acids. Per germline, CDR1 SGDLS and CDR2 YYNGEE. Time point here: newly diagnosed GD, antithyroid drugs for less than 3 months. From PBMCs, RNA was extracted and then used to make the TCR library. To note about this clonotype: Its antigen is not known. This likely stems from a read error, as it lies one base from a far larger clone.

The same data also went into a second study, on T cells in Graves' hyperthyroidism and ophthalmopathy.

The chain couples TRBV9 to TRBJ2-1, with 7 positions matching TRBD1. The starting material was peripheral blood mononuclear cells (PBMCs), obtained at new diagnosis, from a patient treated with antithyroid drugs. This sequence originates from a man aged 35 to 55 with Graves disease. The CDR3 is CASSFRDSSYNEQFF. The CDR3 nucleotides read TGTGCCAGCAGCTTCCGGGACAGCTCCTACAATGAGCAGTTCTTC.